This is a list of T cell receptor beta chains from one sample in a study of OX40 agonist ivuxolimab in advanced cancers. Assay: immunoSEQ multiplex PCR; the TCRdb copy retains only in-frame clones and omits some. The sample shows roughly 19,000 clones, about 70% of them seen only once. The sample in question was CD4+ or CD8+ T cells sorted from blood, obtained in a trial of the OX40 agonist ivuxolimab. Receptors were obtained from an adult with an advanced solid tumor such as melanoma, head and neck, liver or kidney cancer. The CDR3 runs from the conserved cysteine through the conserved F or W. Each record gives: V gene, clone size, J gene, D gene, CDR3 protein, CDR3 DNA. A D gene is named only where the DNA matches it firmly. Expanded clones are given a class, and other clones once, few, many or no size at all.

V gene: TRBV7-9; clone size: NA; J gene: TRBJ1-2; D gene: NA; CDR3 protein: CASSLRDGQDGYTF; CDR3 DNA: TGTGCCAGCAGCTTAAGGGACGGTCAGGATGGCTACACCTTC
V gene: TRBV5-1; clone size: NA; J gene: TRBJ2-1; D gene: NA; CDR3 protein: CASSLSAGSHNEQFF; CDR3 DNA: TGCGCCAGCAGCTTATCCGCGGGATCCCACAATGAGCAGTTCTTC
V gene: TRBV19; clone size: NA; J gene: TRBJ1-1; D gene: TRBD1; CDR3 protein: CATLDRAELNTEAFF; CDR3 DNA: TGTGCCACCCTGGACAGGGCCGAATTGAACACTGAAGCTTTCTTT
V gene: TRBV4-3; clone size: NA; J gene: TRBJ1-2; D gene: TRBD1; CDR3 protein: CASSQEQGPVPNYGYTF; CDR3 DNA: TGCGCCAGCAGCCAAGAACAGGGGCCCGTCCCTAACTATGGCTACACCTTC
V gene: TRBV28; clone size: NA; J gene: TRBJ1-5; D gene: NA; CDR3 protein: CASSLQGALQPQHF; CDR3 DNA: TGTGCCAGCAGCTTGCAAGGGGCGCTTCAGCCCCAGCATTTT
V gene: TRBV5-1; clone size: NA; J gene: TRBJ2-3; D gene: TRBD2; CDR3 protein: CASSLGWAGVPDTQYF; CDR3 DNA: TGCGCCAGCAGCTTGGGATGGGCGGGAGTCCCAGATACGCAGTATTTT
V gene: TRBV11-2; clone size: NA; J gene: TRBJ1-3; D gene: NA; CDR3 protein: CASSLRKGDSGNTIYF; CDR3 DNA: TGTGCCAGCAGCCTCCGAAAGGGCGACTCTGGAAACACCATATATTTT
V gene: TRBV28; clone size: NA; J gene: TRBJ2-6; D gene: NA; CDR3 protein: CASNTGSGANVLTF; CDR3 DNA: TGTGCCAGCAACACGGGCTCTGGGGCCAACGTCCTGACTTTC
V gene: TRBV27; clone size: NA; J gene: TRBJ2-7; D gene: NA; CDR3 protein: CASSFGPADEQYF; CDR3 DNA: TGTGCCAGCAGCTTCGGCCCAGCGGACGAGCAGTACTTC
V gene: TRBV6-5; clone size: NA; J gene: TRBJ1-4; D gene: NA; CDR3 protein: CASRDKEGTNEKLFF; CDR3 DNA: TGTGCCAGCCGGGACAAAGAAGGAACTAATGAAAAACTGTTTTTT
V gene: TRBV30; clone size: NA; J gene: TRBJ2-7; D gene: TRBD1; CDR3 protein: CAWSGRDSTYEQYF; CDR3 DNA: TGTGCCTGGAGTGGTCGGGACAGTACCTACGAGCAGTACTTC
V gene: TRBV2; clone size: NA; J gene: TRBJ2-5; D gene: NA; CDR3 protein: CASSEFGETQYF; CDR3 DNA: TGTGCCAGCAGTGAATTCGGAGAGACCCAGTACTTC
V gene: TRBV28; clone size: NA; J gene: TRBJ1-5; D gene: NA; CDR3 protein: CASSLAGTSSNQPQHF; CDR3 DNA: TGTGCCAGCAGTTTAGCAGGGACAAGTAGCAATCAGCCCCAGCATTTT
V gene: TRBV5-6; clone size: NA; J gene: TRBJ2-7; D gene: NA; CDR3 protein: CASSWGGGTPSTYEQYF; CDR3 DNA: TGTGCCAGCAGCTGGGGGGGCGGGACACCGAGTACCTACGAGCAGTACTTC
V gene: TRBV7-8; clone size: NA; J gene: TRBJ2-1; D gene: TRBD1; CDR3 protein: CASSLARGPSYNEQFF; CDR3 DNA: TGTGCCAGCAGCTTAGCTAGGGGGCCCTCCTACAATGAGCAGTTCTTC
V gene: TRBV27; clone size: few; J gene: TRBJ1-5; D gene: NA; CDR3 protein: CASSGEGQPGNQPQHF; CDR3 DNA: TGTGCCAGCAGTGGGGAGGGACAACCCGGGAATCAGCCCCAGCATTTT
V gene: TRBV29-1; clone size: NA; J gene: TRBJ1-1; D gene: TRBD1; CDR3 protein: CSVQYTGAGGVNTEAFF; CDR3 DNA: TGCAGCGTTCAATACACGGGGGCAGGGGGGGTGAACACTGAAGCTTTCTTT
V gene: TRBV27; clone size: NA; J gene: TRBJ2-7; D gene: TRBD1; CDR3 protein: CATSQGDESYEQYF; CDR3 DNA: TGTGCCACCTCACAGGGGGACGAGTCCTACGAGCAGTACTTC
V gene: TRBV6-5; clone size: NA; J gene: TRBJ2-7; D gene: NA; CDR3 protein: CASSKFRTETYEQYF; CDR3 DNA: TGTGCCAGCAGTAAGTTTAGGACGGAGACCTACGAGCAGTACTTC
V gene: TRBV28; clone size: NA; J gene: TRBJ2-2; D gene: NA; CDR3 protein: CASSLIDIVSGELFF; CDR3 DNA: TGTGCCAGCAGTTTAATCGACATAGTGTCAGGGGAGCTGTTTTTT
V gene: TRBV28; clone size: NA; J gene: TRBJ1-5; D gene: NA; CDR3 protein: CASSFGDGNQPQHF; CDR3 DNA: TGTGCCAGCAGTTTTGGGGACGGCAATCAGCCCCAGCATTTT
V gene: TRBV5-6; clone size: NA; J gene: TRBJ2-5; D gene: NA; CDR3 protein: CASSFEAGWETQYF; CDR3 DNA: TGTGCCAGCAGCTTTGAGGCGGGCTGGGAGACCCAGTACTTC
V gene: TRBV7-2; clone size: NA; J gene: TRBJ2-3; D gene: NA; CDR3 protein: CASRNGGRPTDTQYF; CDR3 DNA: TGTGCCAGCAGGAACGGGGGCAGACCCACAGATACGCAGTATTTT
V gene: TRBV7-9; clone size: NA; J gene: TRBJ2-3; D gene: NA; CDR3 protein: CASSLYKDTQYF; CDR3 DNA: TGTGCCAGCAGCTTGTACAAGGATACGCAGTATTTT
V gene: TRBV28; clone size: NA; J gene: TRBJ1-5; D gene: NA; CDR3 protein: CASSLGGSNQPQHF; CDR3 DNA: TGTGCCAGCAGTTTAGGTGGAAGCAATCAGCCCCAGCATTTT
V gene: TRBV28; clone size: NA; J gene: TRBJ2-1; D gene: TRBD2; CDR3 protein: CASSLWGGSDYNEQFF; CDR3 DNA: TGTGCCAGCAGTTTATGGGGCGGGAGTGACTACAATGAGCAGTTCTTC
V gene: TRBV28; clone size: few; J gene: TRBJ2-7; D gene: NA; CDR3 protein: CASSFPNYEQYF; CDR3 DNA: TGTGCCAGCAGTTTTCCCAACTACGAGCAGTACTTC
V gene: TRBV29-1; clone size: NA; J gene: TRBJ2-7; D gene: NA; CDR3 protein: CSAQVGGGYEQYF; CDR3 DNA: TGCAGCGCCCAGGTGGGGGGAGGCTACGAGCAGTACTTC
V gene: TRBV7-9; clone size: NA; J gene: TRBJ2-5; D gene: NA; CDR3 protein: CASDGLRETQYF; CDR3 DNA: TGTGCCAGCGATGGACTGCGAGAGACCCAGTACTTC
V gene: TRBV29-1; clone size: medium-sized; J gene: TRBJ2-7; D gene: NA; CDR3 protein: CSVEMGASEQYF; CDR3 DNA: TGCAGCGTTGAAATGGGGGCATCCGAGCAGTACTTC
V gene: TRBV13; clone size: NA; J gene: TRBJ2-7; D gene: TRBD2; CDR3 protein: CASSPSGRTSYEQYF; CDR3 DNA: TGTGCCAGCAGCCCGAGCGGGAGGACCTCCTACGAGCAGTACTTC
V gene: TRBV28; clone size: NA; J gene: TRBJ2-1; D gene: NA; CDR3 protein: CASSPQGLYNEQFF; CDR3 DNA: TGTGCCAGCAGCCCCCAGGGACTTTACAATGAGCAGTTCTTC
V gene: TRBV6-6; clone size: few; J gene: TRBJ2-7; D gene: NA; CDR3 protein: CASSYSGDHYEQYF; CDR3 DNA: TGTGCCAGCAGTTACTCAGGGGACCACTACGAGCAGTACTTC
V gene: TRBV27; clone size: NA; J gene: TRBJ1-5; D gene: NA; CDR3 protein: CASSVGGDNQPQHF; CDR3 DNA: TGTGCCAGCAGTGTCGGGGGAGACAATCAGCCCCAGCATTTT
V gene: TRBV4-2; clone size: once; J gene: TRBJ2-2; D gene: NA; CDR3 protein: CASSLAGRQITGELFF; CDR3 DNA: TGTGCCAGCAGCTTGGCCGGGCGGCAGATCACCGGGGAGCTGTTTTTT
V gene: TRBV11-3; clone size: NA; J gene: TRBJ2-3; D gene: TRBD2; CDR3 protein: CASSQGTSETDTQYF; CDR3 DNA: TGTGCCAGCAGCCAAGGGACTAGCGAGACAGATACGCAGTATTTT
V gene: TRBV25-1; clone size: NA; J gene: TRBJ1-2; D gene: NA; CDR3 protein: CASNGQYGYTF; CDR3 DNA: TGTGCCAGCAACGGACAGTATGGCTACACCTTC
V gene: TRBV27; clone size: NA; J gene: TRBJ2-3; D gene: TRBD2; CDR3 protein: CASRIAGSTDTQYF; CDR3 DNA: TGTGCCAGCAGAATAGCGGGAAGCACAGATACGCAGTATTTT
V gene: TRBV19; clone size: few; J gene: TRBJ1-4; D gene: NA; CDR3 protein: CASSMGDSREKLFF; CDR3 DNA: TGTGCCAGTAGTATGGGGGATAGCCGTGAAAAACTGTTTTTT
V gene: TRBV6-5; clone size: NA; J gene: TRBJ2-7; D gene: NA; CDR3 protein: CASSYSGENLREQYF; CDR3 DNA: TGTGCCAGCAGTTACTCTGGTGAGAACCTACGTGAGCAGTACTTC
V gene: TRBV7-9; clone size: NA; J gene: TRBJ2-1; D gene: TRBD2; CDR3 protein: CASSPSLAGGLNEQFF; CDR3 DNA: TGTGCCAGCAGCCCTTCCCTAGCGGGAGGCCTCAATGAGCAGTTCTTC
V gene: TRBV7-9; clone size: NA; J gene: TRBJ1-2; D gene: NA; CDR3 protein: CASSSNGGAF; CDR3 DNA: TGTGCCAGCAGCTCGAATGGGGGAGCCTTC
V gene: TRBV28; clone size: NA; J gene: TRBJ2-7; D gene: TRBD1; CDR3 protein: CASMERTGGTEQYF; CDR3 DNA: TGTGCCAGCATGGAGCGGACAGGGGGCACCGAGCAGTACTTC
V gene: TRBV5-4; clone size: NA; J gene: TRBJ2-7; D gene: TRBD1; CDR3 protein: CASSSGQGSYYEQYF; CDR3 DNA: TGTGCCAGCAGCTCTGGACAGGGTTCCTACTACGAGCAGTACTTC
V gene: TRBV5-5; clone size: NA; J gene: TRBJ2-1; D gene: NA; CDR3 protein: CASSRDFSYNEQFF; CDR3 DNA: TGTGCCAGCAGCCGGGACTTCTCCTACAATGAGCAGTTCTTC
V gene: TRBV5-1; clone size: NA; J gene: TRBJ2-1; D gene: TRBD2; CDR3 protein: CASSLGTSGHNEQFF; CDR3 DNA: TGCGCCAGCAGCCTGGGGACTAGCGGGCACAATGAGCAGTTCTTC
V gene: TRBV7-9; clone size: NA; J gene: TRBJ2-1; D gene: NA; CDR3 protein: CASSPPGVSSYNEQFF; CDR3 DNA: TGTGCCAGCAGCCCACCCGGGGTTAGCTCCTACAATGAGCAGTTCTTC
V gene: TRBV7-2; clone size: NA; J gene: TRBJ1-2; D gene: NA; CDR3 protein: CASSLGTVYGYTF; CDR3 DNA: TGTGCCAGCAGCTTAGGGACGGTCTATGGCTACACCTTC
V gene: TRBV27; clone size: NA; J gene: TRBJ2-7; D gene: NA; CDR3 protein: CASSFASSYEQYF; CDR3 DNA: TGTGCCAGCAGTTTCGCCAGCTCCTACGAGCAGTACTTC
V gene: TRBV28; clone size: NA; J gene: TRBJ2-5; D gene: NA; CDR3 protein: CASSPPGYQETQYF; CDR3 DNA: TGTGCCAGCAGTCCCCCCGGGTACCAAGAGACCCAGTACTTC
V gene: TRBV6-1; clone size: NA; J gene: TRBJ2-7; D gene: TRBD1; CDR3 protein: CASSEGTGFSHEQYF; CDR3 DNA: TGTGCCAGCAGTGAGGGGACAGGGTTTTCTCACGAGCAGTACTTC
V gene: TRBV27; clone size: medium-sized; J gene: TRBJ2-7; D gene: NA; CDR3 protein: CATRGVLAYEQYF; CDR3 DNA: TGTGCCACTCGAGGGGTTTTAGCCTACGAGCAGTACTTC
V gene: TRBV9; clone size: NA; J gene: TRBJ2-5; D gene: TRBD2; CDR3 protein: CASSVGGSLGETQYF; CDR3 DNA: TGTGCCAGCAGCGTAGGCGGGAGTCTGGGGGAGACCCAGTACTTC
V gene: TRBV28; clone size: NA; J gene: TRBJ2-2; D gene: NA; CDR3 protein: CASTHGGSGELFF; CDR3 DNA: TGTGCCAGCACCCACGGGGGTTCGGGGGAGCTGTTTTTT
V gene: TRBV19; clone size: once; J gene: TRBJ1-2; D gene: NA; CDR3 protein: CASSSPYGYTF; CDR3 DNA: TGTGCCAGTAGTAGCCCTTATGGCTACACCTTC
V gene: TRBV19; clone size: NA; J gene: TRBJ2-1; D gene: NA; CDR3 protein: CASSTYLDGYNEQFF; CDR3 DNA: TGTGCCAGTAGTACTTATCTGGACGGCTACAATGAGCAGTTCTTC
V gene: TRBV27; clone size: NA; J gene: TRBJ2-7; D gene: NA; CDR3 protein: CASSFGHPLITYEQYF; CDR3 DNA: TGTGCCAGCAGTTTTGGGCACCCCTTAATCACCTACGAGCAGTACTTC
V gene: TRBV5-6; clone size: NA; J gene: TRBJ2-1; D gene: TRBD1; CDR3 protein: CASSLTDRYNEQFF; CDR3 DNA: TGTGCCAGCAGCTTGACGGACAGGTACAATGAGCAGTTCTTC
V gene: TRBV5-6; clone size: few; J gene: TRBJ2-7; D gene: NA; CDR3 protein: CASSLVLISYEQYF; CDR3 DNA: TGTGCCAGCAGCTTGGTGCTTATCTCCTACGAGCAGTACTTC
V gene: TRBV5-1; clone size: NA; J gene: TRBJ1-3; D gene: NA; CDR3 protein: CASTLSGNTIYF; CDR3 DNA: TGCGCCAGCACTCTCTCTGGAAACACCATATATTTT